A single sample gave rise to the 30 T cell receptor beta chains below, sequenced in a study of blood T cells in healthy people across ages. The second PCR ran roughly 6 to 11 cycles with a sample-barcoded 5' primer and J-beta primers. TCRdb independently ran MiXCR on the 5' RACE reads; one entry per CDR3 protein. The table shows about 1 million distinct CDR3 sequences, with less than 25% occurring only once. These same data were also listed under a study on T cells of mothers and their children.

Sequenced input: blood. These receptors were obtained from a girl aged 2-10 years in good health.

This clonotype has a handful of counts. The chain carries TRBV4-1 and TRBJ2-2; weak D call: TRBD2 (5 bases). This CDR3 spans 14 amino acids. V was cut by 0 bases and J by 6 bases, with 8 bases left in between. Germline-derived CDR1 and CDR2 are MGHRA and YSYEKL. The chain's CDR3 is CASSQELAAGELFF. Here the CDR3 DNA reads TGCGCCAGCAGCCAAGAGCTAGCTGCCGGGGAGCTGTTTTTT.

V is TRBV20-1 and J is TRBJ2-3; D remains unclear. CDR3 size: 12 residues. V lost 5 bases to trimming and J lost 2 bases, with 8 bases between them. In germline, CDR1 is DFQATT, CDR2 SNEGSKA (reference sequence). Written as DNA, the CDR3 is TGCAGTGCTCCTCCCTCCACAGATACGCAGTATTTT. It specifies CSAPPSTDTQYF.

This clonotype was counted a few times. A read error may account for a junction end that differs from germline. V is TRBV29-1 and J is TRBJ1-1; D perhaps matches TRBD1 (6 bases). This CDR3 is built from 12 residues. Per the germline V gene, CDR1 is SQVTM and CDR2 is ANQGSEA. As DNA, the CDR3 is TGCAGCGGTACAGGGATGAACACTGACGCTTTCTTT. Encoded protein: CSGTGMNTDAFF. The full variable domain, rest sourced from reference TRBV29-1 and TRBJ1-1, is SAVISQKPSRDICQRGTSLTIQCQVDSQVTMMFWYRQQPGQSLTLIATANQGSEATYESGFVIDKFPISRPNLTFSTLTVSNMSPEDSSIYLCSGTGMNTDAFFGQGTRLTVV.

The V call is TRBV7-2, the J call TRBJ1-2; D gene ambiguous. Germline values: CDR1 SGHTA, CDR2 FQGNSA. The CDR3 spans 13 residues. V lost 0 bases and J 4 bases, leaving 6 bases between the germline ends. CDR3 in amino acids: CASSLAGRYGYTF. The CDR3 region has the DNA TGTGCCAGCAGCTTAGCGGGTCGCTATGGCTACACCTTC. The variable domain in full, with the rest retrieved from reference TRBV7-2 and TRBJ1-2, is GAGVSQSPSNKVTEKGKDVELRCDPISGHTALYWYRQSLGQGLEFLIYFQGNSAPDKSGLPSDRFSAERTGGSVSTLTIQRTQQEDSAVYLCASSLAGRYGYTFGSGTRLTVV.

The V call is TRBV29-1, the J call TRBJ2-5, with D possibly being TRBD2 (7 bases). The DNA end is more similar to TRBJ2-1, so the J call may be wrong. The CDR3 runs to 13 residues. Germline CDR1 SQVTM, CDR2 ANQGSEA. CDR3 in amino acids: CSVAGGAGNEQFF. CDR3 bases: TGCAGCGTTGCGGGGGGCGCGGGGAATGAGCAGTTCTTC.

With respect to this clonotype: An end of the junction differs from the germline gene, which may be a read error. The rearrangement uses TRBV7-8 and TRBJ2-5; possibly TRBD1 for D (9 bases). Looked up from germline, CDR1 is SGHVS and CDR2 is FQNEAQ. The CDR3 covers 17 residues. Here the CDR3 reads CASSVAGTGSAIVTQYF. The CDR3 bases are TGTGCCAGCAGCGTAGCGGGGACAGGGTCGGCGATTGTTACCCAGTACTTC.

The J gene is TRBJ2-5, the V gene TRBV27; 8 bases are a match to TRBD2. The V segment lost 5 bases and the J segment 5 bases; nucleotides outside the gene matches: 13. The V gene's germline CDR1 is MNHEY and CDR2 SMNVEV (reference sequence). The CDR3 covers 16 residues. In DNA, the CDR3 is TGTGCCAGCAGTCCCTCCGGGACTAGTCCCCTGGAGACCCAGTACTTC. It is translated as CASSPSGTSPLETQYF.

This clonotype was seen only a few times. Here the CDR3 DNA reads TGTGCCAGCAGCTCACTAGGACAGGAAGCTTTCTTT. This translates into CASSSLGQEAFF. V is TRBV7-6 and J is TRBJ1-1; possibly TRBD1 for D (6 bases). The CDR3 spans 12 residues. Germline V gives CDR1 SGHVS, CDR2 FNYEAQ. Trimming took off 4 bases at V and 8 bases at J, with 11 bases between the two ends.

As concerns this clonotype: Relative to the germline gene, one junction end is altered; a read error may explain this. The rearrangement joins TRBV20-1 to TRBJ2-4, with 8 positions matching TRBD2. The CDR3 loop spans 14 amino acids. Germline CDR1 is DFQATT and CDR2 is SNEGSKA (reference sequence). For the CDR3, the DNA is TGCAGTGCTCACCTCGGGGGGGCCAACAACATTCAGTACTTC. Amino acids: CSAHLGGANNIQYF.

This clonotype was counted a few times. This chain connects TRBV7-6 to TRBJ2-7; 12 nucleotides match TRBD2. Germline CDR1 is SGHVS and CDR2 is FNYEAQ. V was clipped by 4 bases and J by 2 bases; unmatched bases: 9. CDR3 length equals 17 residues. The CDR3 DNA sequence: TGTGCCAGCAGCTCCGGACTAGCGGGATTACCGGCCTACGAGCAGTACTTC. Encoded protein: CASSSGLAGLPAYEQYF.

V and J are TRBV5-5 and TRBJ1-1, with D possibly matching TRBD1 (6 bases). The germline V and J ends were trimmed by 1 base and 4 bases, with 11 bases remaining between them. CDR1 and CDR2 from the germline V gene are SGHKS and YYEKEE (reference sequence). The CDR3 has 14 amino acids. In DNA form, the CDR3 reads TGTGCCAGCAGCTTGCAGGGGAAGGTCACTGAAGCTTTCTTT. This codes for CASSLQGKVTEAFF.

A few counts support this clonotype. V usage is TRBV25-1 and J usage is TRBJ2-4, with D unclear. CDR1 is MGHDK and CDR2 is SYGVNS in the germline V gene. Trimming stripped 1 base from V and 3 bases from J, with 4 bases between. The CDR3 extends over 13 amino acids. The CDR3 loop is CASSESYKNIQYF. As DNA, the CDR3 is TGTGCCAGCAGTGAATCCTACAAAAACATTCAGTACTTC. The variable domain in full, completed from reference TRBV25-1 and TRBJ2-4, reads EADIYQTPRYLVIGTGKKITLECSQTMGHDKMYWYQQDPGMELHLIHYSYGVNSTEKGDLSSESTVSRIRTEHFPLTLESARPSHTSQYLCASSESYKNIQYFGAGTRLSVL.

This clonotype was seen only a few times. The rearrangement links TRBV6-5 to TRBJ2-4, with 7 bases that match TRBD2. The CDR3 loop spans 13 amino acids. J was trimmed by 6 bases and V by 7 bases; bases with no gene match: 6. Germline V lookup: CDR1 MNHEY, CDR2 SVGAGI. The chain's CDR3 is CASKTRLANIQYF. The CDR3 DNA is TGTGCCAGCAAAACCCGACTAGCAAACATTCAGTACTTC.

This clonotype appeared a few times. The rearrangement uses TRBV2 and TRBJ2-4, with TRBD2 matching over 10 bases. The CDR3 spans 11 residues. In germline, CDR1 is SNHLY, CDR2 FYNNEI. Trimming cost V 9 bases and J 10 bases; bases outside gene matches: 3. CDR3 in DNA: TGTGCCAGTACTAGCGGGGATATTCAGTACTTC. Protein product: CASTSGDIQYF.

The CDR3 DNA reads TGTGCCAGCAGTGCCAGCGGATACGAGCAGTACTTC. Amino acid sequence: CASSASGYEQYF. V gene TRBV12-3 or TRBV12-4 combines with J gene TRBJ2-7; tentative D call: TRBD2 (5 bases). The CDR3 loop spans 12 amino acids. Trimming pared 5 bases from V and 4 bases from J, leaving 9 bases between.

This chain links TRBV28 with TRBJ2-4; D unresolved. V dropped 2 bases and J dropped 3 bases, with 14 bases sitting between them. CDR3 length equals 16 residues. The germline V gene encodes CDR1 MDHEN and CDR2 SYDVKM. The CDR3 protein is CASSLTSRQRKNIQYF. For the CDR3, the DNA is TGTGCCAGCAGTTTAACCTCCAGGCAGCGCAAAAACATTCAGTACTTC. Drawing the rest from reference TRBV28 and TRBJ2-4, the complete variable domain is DVKVTQSSRYLVKRTGEKVFLECVQDMDHENMFWYRQDPGLGLRLIYFSYDVKMKEKGDIPEGYSVSREKKERFSLILESASTNQTSMYLCASSLTSRQRKNIQYFGAGTRLSVL.

The chain combines TRBV15 with TRBJ2-4; perhaps TRBD2 as D (5 bases). Deletions cut 2 bases from V and 9 bases from J, with 8 bases between. The germline gives CDR1 LNHNV, CDR2 YYDKDF (reference sequence). This CDR3 has 12 amino acids. The CDR3 nucleotides read TGTGCCACCAGCAGACTCAGCGGCATTCAGTACTTC. Protein product: CATSRLSGIQYF. Looking up the rest from reference TRBV15 and TRBJ2-4 gives the full variable domain: DAMVIQNPRYQVTQFGKPVTLSCSQTLNHNVMYWYQQKSSQAPKLLFHYYDKDFNNEADTPDNFQSRRPNTSFCFLDIRSPGLGDTAMYLCATSRLSGIQYFGAGTRLSVL.

This clonotype was detected only a few times. The V call is TRBV20-1, the J call TRBJ2-7; D tentatively reads TRBD1 or TRBD2 (6 bases each). CDR1 DFQATT and CDR2 SNEGSKA come from the germline V gene (reference sequence). The CDR3 covers 15 residues. Deletions cut 0 bases from V and 6 bases from J, with 18 bases between. CDR3 protein: CSAREGGGSWSEQYF. DNA for the CDR3: TGCAGTGCTAGAGAAGGGGGAGGTTCTTGGAGCGAGCAGTACTTC.

The J gene is TRBJ2-1, the V gene TRBV6-5; no firm D call. The DNA end is a closer match to TRBJ2-7, so the J assignment may be wrong. CDR1 MNHEY and CDR2 SVGAGI come from the germline V gene. There are 14 residues in the CDR3. CDR3 sequence (DNA): TGTGCCAGCAGTTACGCCGGAGTTCGTAACGAGCAGTACTTC. Protein product: CASSYAGVRNEQYF.

The table lists this clonotype with many counts. The gene calls are TRBV2 and TRBJ2-1; 9 nucleotides agree with TRBD2. Germline assignment: CDR1 SNHLY and CDR2 FYNNEI. V was clipped by 8 bases and J by 6 bases; unmatched bases: 5. The CDR3 loop spans 13 amino acids. The CDR3: CASCLAGINEQFF. The CDR3 coding sequence is TGTGCCAGCTGCCTAGCGGGGATCAATGAGCAGTTCTTC.

This clonotype was observed a few times. This rearrangement joins TRBV6-5 to TRBJ2-3, with a tentative D call TRBD1 (5 bases). The DNA end is more similar to TRBJ1-5, so the J call may be wrong. The CDR3 consists of 13 residues. From germline, CDR1 is MNHEY and CDR2 SVGAGI. The CDR3 spells CASTTPGRDTQHF. The CDR3 DNA reads TGTGCCAGCACCACCCCGGGACGAGATACGCAGCATTTT.

V usage is TRBV27 and J usage is TRBJ2-3; 8 nucleotides line up with TRBD2. Germline V gene sequence: CDR1 MNHEY, CDR2 SMNVEV (reference sequence). This CDR3 contains 14 residues. V trimming: 4 bases; J trimming: 4 bases; junction bases outside the gene matches: 4. This CDR3 reads CASSSAGEADTQYF. The DNA for the CDR3 is TGTGCCAGCAGTTCAGCGGGAGAAGCAGATACGCAGTATTTT.

V is TRBV5-4 and J is TRBJ2-1; 9 bases align to TRBD2. TRBJ2-5 explains the end of the DNA better; the J call may be wrong. The CDR3 is 15 amino acids. Germline values: CDR1 SGHNT, CDR2 YYREEE (reference sequence). The CDR3 here is CASSFLAGEAETQYF. The CDR3 bases are TGTGCCAGCAGCTTCTTAGCGGGAGAGGCGGAGACCCAGTACTTC.

The table lists this clonotype with a few counts. The genes are TRBV28 and TRBJ1-5; D might be TRBD1 (5 bases). The CDR3 has 16 residues. Between the trimmed V and J ends, which lost 5 bases and 2 bases, there was a span of 16 bases. Germline values: CDR1 MDHEN, CDR2 SYDVKM. The CDR3 reads CASSTRGMTGNQPQHF. The CDR3 region has the DNA TGTGCCAGCAGTACCCGGGGGATGACGGGCAATCAGCCCCAGCATTTT.

This clonotype was seen ten or more times. The chain has TRBV3-1 and TRBJ1-1; D remains ambiguous. CDR1 LGHDT and CDR2 YNNKEL come from the germline V gene (reference sequence). The CDR3 length is 12 residues. The V gene lost 2 bases and the J gene lost 1 base, with 2 bases spanning the gap. For the CDR3, the DNA is TGTGCCAGCAGCCAACAGAACACTGAAGCTTTCTTT. It is translated as CASSQQNTEAFF.

The V call is TRBV21-1, the J call TRBJ2-4. TRBV21-1 is a pseudogene. This CDR3 is built from 18 residues. The CDR3 DNA reads TGTGCCAGCAGCAAATCGCCGAGCTTAACCCTAGCCAAAAACATTCAGTACTTC. It translates to CASSKSPSLTLAKNIQYF.

The chain is built from TRBV7-9 and TRBJ2-3; no firm D call. CDR1 is SEHNR, CDR2 FQNEAQ, per germline (reference sequence). V gave up 5 bases and J gave up 0 bases, with 12 bases separating them. The CDR3 has 15 amino acids. CDR3 region: CASSPSRASTDTQYF. The DNA of the CDR3 is TGTGCCAGCAGCCCATCCCGTGCTAGCACAGATACGCAGTATTTT.

The chain carries TRBV7-9 and TRBJ1-6; tentatively, D is TRBD1 (5 bases). The CDR3 is 13 residues long. Looked up from germline, CDR1 is SEHNR and CDR2 is FQNEAQ (reference sequence). V lost 6 bases to trimming and J lost 11 bases, with 14 bases between them. The CDR3 is CASSLGAQTPLHF. The CDR3 DNA reads TGTGCCAGCAGTCTAGGGGCACAGACACCCCTCCACTTT.

This clonotype was detected many times. The J gene is TRBJ1-1, the V gene TRBV10-3, with 9 nucleotides matching TRBD1. Germline CDR1 reads ENHRY; CDR2 reads SYGVKD. CDR3 size: 15 residues. J gave up 1 base and V 5 bases, and 5 bases lay outside the gene matches. The CDR3 loop reads CAISPSTGGNTEAFF. Here the CDR3 DNA reads TGTGCCATCAGTCCCTCGACAGGGGGGAACACTGAAGCTTTCTTT.

V usage is TRBV12-3 or TRBV12-4 and J usage is TRBJ1-5, with D possibly matching TRBD1 (5 bases). This CDR3 is 13 amino acids long. V was cut by 6 bases and J by 11 bases, with 17 bases left in between. The chain's CDR3 is CASRSWDGGTQHF. CDR3 nucleotide sequence: TGTGCCAGCAGATCCTGGGACGGCGGAACCCAGCATTTT.